What follows describes a single TCR beta chain. This entry belongs to a study of shared clonotypes between healthy human individuals. The CDR3 runs to 16 residues. Germline-derived CDR1 and CDR2 are SGHDN and FVKESK. The junction had 9 bases not matched to a gene; V was cut back by 1 base and J by 4 bases. As defined, naive CD8 cells were CD45RO-negative and positively selected for CCR7, with terminally differentiated effector memory CD45RA+ cells excluded. The protocol was immunoSEQ multiplex PCR, while the TCRdb copy is restricted to in-frame clones and leaves out a portion. The table shows around 1.9 million clones, with about 93% occurring only once.

The sequenced sample consisted of naive CD8+ T cells from PBMCs. The receptor was isolated from a man aged 18 to 29 in good health. Some clones in this sample may be carry-over from other donors' samples. The J gene is TRBJ2-5, the V gene TRBV14; 7 bases line up with TRBD1. In DNA, the CDR3 is TGTGCCAGCAGCCAAGGGGACAGTTTAGAGTCAGAGACCCAGTACTTC. Translating it yields CASSQGDSLESETQYF. Combining the CDR3 with reference TRBV14 and TRBJ2-5 gives the whole variable domain EAGVTQFPSHSVIEKGQTVTLRCDPISGHDNLYWYRRVMGKEIKFLLHFVKESKQDESGMPNNRFLAERTGGTYSTLKVQPAELEDSGVYFCASSQGDSLESETQYFGPGTRLLVL.